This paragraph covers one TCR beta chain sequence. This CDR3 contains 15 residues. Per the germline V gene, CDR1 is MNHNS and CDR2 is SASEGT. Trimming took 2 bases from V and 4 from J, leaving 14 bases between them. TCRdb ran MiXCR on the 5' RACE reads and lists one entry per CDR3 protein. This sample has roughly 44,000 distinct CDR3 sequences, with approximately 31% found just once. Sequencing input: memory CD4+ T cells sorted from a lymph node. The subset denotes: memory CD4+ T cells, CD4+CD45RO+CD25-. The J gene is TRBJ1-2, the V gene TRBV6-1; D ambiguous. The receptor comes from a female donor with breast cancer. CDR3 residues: CASSESLGVGYGYTF. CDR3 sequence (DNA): TGTGCCAGCAGTGAATCCCTGGGCGTAGGCTATGGCTACACCTTC.